Described below is a single TCR beta chain sequence and its context. The data derive from a study of T cells after yellow fever vaccination. TCRdb analysed the 5' RACE reads with MiXCR anew, one entry per CDR3 protein. The repertoire holds around 310,000 distinct CDR3 sequences, with around 4.5% as singletons. The germline V gene has CDR1 MNHEY and CDR2 SVGEGT. V gave up 2 bases and J gave up 9 bases, with 8 bases separating them. The CDR3 covers 12 residues. Sequencing was performed on PBMCs, taken 15 days after the yellow fever booster vaccination. The J gene is TRBJ2-1, the V gene TRBV6-2 or TRBV6-3, with a tentative D call TRBD2 (5 bases). This TCR came from a man aged 18 to 29 who received the YFV17D yellow fever vaccine. The CDR3 bases are TGTGCCAGCAGTTACGTCGGACTTGAGCAGTTCTTC. Its translation is CASSYVGLEQFF.